This TCR beta chain stems from a study of cytomegalovirus exposure and HLA in healthy donors. It was with 60 Vbeta and 13 Jbeta primers that the PCR ran. Clones were sequenced by immunoSEQ multiplex PCR, and TCRdb holds only the in-frame ones, with some missing. The data hold 200,000 to 250,000 clones, with 60% to 85% observed a single time. Sequenced input: PBMCs. The clonotype was recovered from a man between 35 and 55 years old in good health and CMV-seronegative.

The CDR3 spells CASRQGALDTYEQYF. DNA for the CDR3: TGCGCCAGCCGACAGGGGGCGCTGGATACCTACGAGCAGTACTTC. The chain couples TRBV5-1 to TRBJ2-7; 10 positions agree with TRBD1. J was trimmed by 2 bases and V by 7 bases; bases with no gene match: 9. Germline values: CDR1 SGHRS, CDR2 YFSETQ. The CDR3 is made up of 15 amino acids.